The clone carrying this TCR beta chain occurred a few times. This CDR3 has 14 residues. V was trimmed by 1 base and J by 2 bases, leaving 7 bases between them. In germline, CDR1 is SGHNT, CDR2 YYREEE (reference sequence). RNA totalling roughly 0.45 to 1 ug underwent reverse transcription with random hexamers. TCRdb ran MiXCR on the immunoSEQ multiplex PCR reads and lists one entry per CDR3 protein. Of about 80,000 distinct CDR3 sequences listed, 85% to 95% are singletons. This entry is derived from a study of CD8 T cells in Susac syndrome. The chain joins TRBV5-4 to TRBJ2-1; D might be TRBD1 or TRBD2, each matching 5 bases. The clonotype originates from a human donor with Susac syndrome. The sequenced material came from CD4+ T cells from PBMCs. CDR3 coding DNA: TGTGCCAGCAGCTTGCGGGGCCCCTACAATGAGCAGTTCTTC. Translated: CASSLRGPYNEQFF.